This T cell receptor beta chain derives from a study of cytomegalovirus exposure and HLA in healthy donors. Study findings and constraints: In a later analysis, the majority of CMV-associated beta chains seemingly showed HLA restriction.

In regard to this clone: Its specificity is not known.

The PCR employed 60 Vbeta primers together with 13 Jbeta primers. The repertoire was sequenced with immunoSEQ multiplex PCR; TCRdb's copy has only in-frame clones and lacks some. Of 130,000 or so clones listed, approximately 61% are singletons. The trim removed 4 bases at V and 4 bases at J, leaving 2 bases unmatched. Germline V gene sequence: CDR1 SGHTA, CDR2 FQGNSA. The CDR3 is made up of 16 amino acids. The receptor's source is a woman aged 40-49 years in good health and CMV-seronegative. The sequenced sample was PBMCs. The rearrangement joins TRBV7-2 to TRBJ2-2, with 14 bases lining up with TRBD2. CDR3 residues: CASSSGLAGGTGELFF. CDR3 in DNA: TGTGCCAGCAGCTCAGGACTAGCGGGGGGCACCGGGGAGCTGTTTTTT.